The entry that follows covers one T cell receptor beta chain sequence. This sample stems from a study of CD8+CD57+ T cells in acquired aplastic anemia. V was clipped by 2 bases and J by 4 bases, with 17 bases between them. Germline CDR1 and CDR2: SNHLY and FYNNEI. This CDR3 is 16 amino acids long. The template used for profiling TCR beta VDJ and CDR3 was genomic DNA. TCRdb analysed the reads with MiXCR anew, one entry per CDR3 protein. Altogether a few hundred thousand distinct CDR3 sequences are present, approximately 60% being singletons, with the ten largest covering 25% to 35%. This chain links TRBV2 with TRBJ1-1; no reliable D call. This TCR was recovered from a human donor in good health. The specimen sequenced was sorted CD4+, CD8+, or CD8+CD57+ T cells (not recorded which) from PBMCs. The CDR3 sequence: CASSENGQEDFTEAFF. CDR3 in DNA: TGTGCCAGCAGTGAAAACGGCCAGGAGGACTTCACTGAAGCTTTCTTT.